Listed below are T cell receptor beta chains from one sample, sequenced in a study of CXCR3-negative and CXCR3-positive naive CD8 T cells. TCRdb reprocessed the 5' RACE reads; each CDR3 protein has one entry and no DNA is given. Recorded for this sample: 150,000 or so distinct CDR3 sequences. Source material: naive CXCR3+ CD8+ T cells from blood. The origin of the receptors is a human donor in good health. Some clones in this sample may be carry-over from other donors' samples. Both conserved end residues are part of each CDR3.

v_gene	len	j_gene	CDR3aa
TRBV18	18	TRBJ2-3	CASSPTPSGMSGTDTQYF
TRBV7-9	14	TRBJ2-7	CASSYLQGPYEEYF
TRBV28	11	TRBJ2-7	CASSIHYEQYF
TRBV28	14	TRBJ2-7	CASSLFAEWGEQYF
TRBV6-5	13	TRBJ2-1	CASSYSILGEQFF
TRBV19	13	TRBJ1-1	CASSMVGNTEAFF
TRBV27	13	TRBJ1-1	CASTQGVNTEAFF
TRBV5-5	18	TRBJ2-2	CASSLEGWTGGYTGELFF
TRBV28	14	TRBJ2-7	CASSFGRVSYEQYF
TRBV18	15	TRBJ2-7	CASSGRVLGSYEQYF
TRBV27	14	TRBJ2-1	CASSLSDAYNEQFF
TRBV29-1	13	TRBJ2-1	CSVGGQGRNEQFF
TRBV20-1	20	TRBJ2-7	CSARGVGVVAGPSHQYEQYF
TRBV11-2	13	TRBJ2-5	CASSGLRRETQYF
TRBV5-4	14	TRBJ2-5	CASSLKGPRETQYF